The 14 T cell receptor beta chains below were found in one sample sequenced in a study of T cells in narcolepsy. The method was immunoSEQ multiplex PCR; TCRdb's version includes in-frame clones alone and lacks a portion of them. The sample carries about 27,000 clones, approximately 85% recorded once. Sequenced: memory (CD45RA-) CD4+ T cells from blood. These receptors were obtained from a human donor in good health.

The chain links TRBV28 to TRBJ1-2; D remains unclear. The CDR3 is 12 amino acids. The germline V gene encodes CDR1 MDHEN and CDR2 SYDVKM. Trimming removed 7 bases from V and 2 bases from J, with 8 bases in between. The CDR3 DNA follows: TGTGCCAGCATGAGGGAGAACTATGGCTACACCTTC. This codes for CASMRENYGYTF.

The chain is built from TRBV4-1 and TRBJ2-3, with 8 bases fitting TRBD2. J lost 3 bases, V lost 4 bases, and 6 bases had no gene match. Germline values: CDR1 MGHRA, CDR2 YSYEKL. The CDR3 is 15 residues long. CDR3 nucleotides: TGCGCCAGCAGCCTATTAGCGGGGTTGACAGATACGCAGTATTTT. It is translated as CASSLLAGLTDTQYF.

In its sample, this clone was seen once. The rearrangement links TRBV4-1 to TRBJ2-7, with D maybe TRBD2 (7 bases). Trimming cost V 4 bases and J 3 bases, with 19 bases left between them. Germline CDR1 reads MGHRA; CDR2 reads YSYEKL. The CDR3 sequence is 16 residues long. CDR3 protein: CASSPLSGGMVYEQYF. The CDR3 DNA reads TGCGCCAGCAGCCCATTGTCGGGGGGCATGGTCTACGAGCAGTACTTC.

Regarding this clone: Without the conserved terminal phenylalanine or tryptophan, this CDR3 likely stems from a read error. The chain combines TRBV5-6 with TRBJ1-1; perhaps TRBD1 as D (5 bases). CDR1 is SGHDT, CDR2 YYEEEE, per germline. This CDR3 is built from 13 residues. The DNA of the CDR3 is TGTGCCAGCAGCGAGGGGCGGAACGCTGAAGCTTTCTCT. It is translated as CASSEGRNAEAFS.

This clone showed up just a few times. V and J are TRBV19 and TRBJ1-3; D unclear. The CDR3 is 14 residues long. Trimming stripped 3 bases from V and 4 bases from J, with 10 bases between. Germline CDR1 and CDR2: LNHDA and SQIVND (reference sequence). The CDR3 nucleotides are TGTGCCAGTAGTATCGGTCATTCCGGAAACACCATATATTTT. Amino acids: CASSIGHSGNTIYF.

The chain joins TRBV6-6 to TRBJ2-7, with a possible D match to TRBD2 (5 bases). Trimming stripped 6 bases from V and 4 bases from J, with 10 bases between. The germline V gene encodes CDR1 MNHNY and CDR2 SVGAGI (reference sequence). The CDR3 spans 12 residues. For the CDR3, the DNA is TGTGCCAGCAGAGGACGGGGTTACGAGCAGTACTTC. Its translation: CASRGRGYEQYF.

This clone was seen a single time. The V gene is TRBV19, the J gene TRBJ1-1; a possible D gene is TRBD1 (5 bases). Trimming left V 7 bases short and J 4 bases short, with 19 bases between. The CDR3 has 15 amino acids. Germline CDR1 LNHDA, CDR2 SQIVND (reference sequence). The DNA of the CDR3 is TGTGCCAGTAAGTTCCTAACGGGGCGCGGCACTGAAGCTTTCTTT. Residues: CASKFLTGRGTEAFF.

The chain links TRBV2 to TRBJ2-1, with D possibly being TRBD1 or TRBD2 (5 bases each). The CDR3 covers 12 residues. V was pared by 7 bases and J by 8 bases, with 12 bases between. The germline V gene has CDR1 SNHLY and CDR2 FYNNEI. In nucleotides, the CDR3 is TGTGCCAGCAATGTCGGGACCCATGAGCAGTTCTTC. Translation gives CASNVGTHEQFF.

CDR3 loop: CASSPGQNQPQHF. The CDR3 region has the DNA TGTGCCAGCTCACCGGGACAGAATCAGCCCCAGCATTTT. The rearrangement joins TRBV18 to TRBJ1-5; 7 nucleotides match TRBD1. The CDR3 is 13 residues long. The trim removed 3 bases at V and 4 bases at J, leaving 0 bases unmatched. Germline values: CDR1 KGHSH, CDR2 LQKENI.

The chain joins TRBV4-2 to TRBJ1-2; perhaps TRBD1 as D (5 bases). The CDR3 totals 16 residues. V was cut by 1 base and J by 0 bases, with 12 bases left in between. Germline V gene lookup returns CDR1 LGHNA and CDR2 YNFKEQ. CDR3: CASSQGQGSANYGYTF. Here the CDR3 DNA reads TGTGCCAGCAGCCAAGGGCAGGGTTCGGCTAACTATGGCTACACCTTC.

The chain has TRBV7-6 and TRBJ2-5, with D unclear. The CDR3 totals 12 residues. Trimming removed 1 base at V and 4 bases at J, with 4 bases between. Germline loops: CDR1 SGHVS, CDR2 FNYEAQ. The CDR3 region is CASSLVGETQYF. CDR3 in DNA: TGTGCCAGCAGCTTAGTAGGAGAGACCCAGTACTTC.

This clone occurred once. CDR3 nucleotides: TGTGCCAGCAGCTTCGGGGTAGATACGCAGTATTTT. Its protein is CASSFGVDTQYF. This sequence joins TRBV7-2 and TRBJ2-3, with D possibly TRBD2 on 5 matching bases. The CDR3 is 12 amino acids. Germline assignment: CDR1 SGHTA and CDR2 FQGNSA. V lost 3 bases, J lost 5 bases, and 6 bases lay in between.

This clone was seen a handful of times. The chain combines TRBV4-1 with TRBJ1-4; D is undetermined. The ends were cut back, 6 bases at V and 1 base at J, with 15 bases in the middle. CDR1 is MGHRA, CDR2 YSYEKL, per germline. The CDR3 spans 16 residues. The CDR3 is CASSPSFRRTNEKLFF. The CDR3 DNA follows: TGCGCCAGCAGTCCGAGTTTCCGAAGAACTAATGAAAAACTGTTTTTT.

This clone was detected only once. This rearrangement joins TRBV6-1 to TRBJ2-1; D ambiguous. This CDR3 is built from 12 residues. Germline lookup yields CDR1 MNHNS and CDR2 SASEGT. Trimming pared 6 bases from V and 6 bases from J, leaving 9 bases between. The CDR3 DNA is TGTGCCAGCAGCCACCTAGGCAATGAGCAGTTCTTC. This translates into CASSHLGNEQFF.